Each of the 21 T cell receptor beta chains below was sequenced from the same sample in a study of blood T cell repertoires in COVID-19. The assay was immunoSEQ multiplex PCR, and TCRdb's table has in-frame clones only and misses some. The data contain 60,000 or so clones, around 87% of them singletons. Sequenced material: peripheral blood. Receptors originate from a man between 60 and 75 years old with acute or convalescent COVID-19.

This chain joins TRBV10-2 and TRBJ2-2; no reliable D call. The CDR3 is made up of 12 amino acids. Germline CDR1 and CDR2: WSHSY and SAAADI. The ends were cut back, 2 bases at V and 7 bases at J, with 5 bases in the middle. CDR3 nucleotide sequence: TGCGCCAGCAGTGAGCTCGGCGGGGAGCTGTTTTTT. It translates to CASSELGGELFF.

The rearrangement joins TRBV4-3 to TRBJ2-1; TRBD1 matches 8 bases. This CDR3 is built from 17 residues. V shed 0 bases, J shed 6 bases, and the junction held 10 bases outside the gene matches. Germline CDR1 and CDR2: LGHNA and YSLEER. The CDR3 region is CASSQDRRGHASNEQFF. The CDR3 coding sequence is TGCGCCAGCAGCCAAGATCGCAGGGGGCATGCTTCCAATGAGCAGTTCTTC.

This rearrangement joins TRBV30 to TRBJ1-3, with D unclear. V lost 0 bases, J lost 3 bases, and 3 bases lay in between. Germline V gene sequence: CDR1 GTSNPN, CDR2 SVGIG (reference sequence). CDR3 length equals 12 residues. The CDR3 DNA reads TGTGCCTGGAGTGTCCTTGGAAACACCATATATTTT. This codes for CAWSVLGNTIYF.

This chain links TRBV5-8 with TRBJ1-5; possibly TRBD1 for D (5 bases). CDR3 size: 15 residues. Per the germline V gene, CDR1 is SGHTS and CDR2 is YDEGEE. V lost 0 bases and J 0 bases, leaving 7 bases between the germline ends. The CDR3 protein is CASSLGDSSNQPQHF. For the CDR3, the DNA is TGTGCCAGCAGCTTGGGAGACAGTAGCAATCAGCCCCAGCATTTT. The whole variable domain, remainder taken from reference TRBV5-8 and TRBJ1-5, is EAGVTQSPTHLIKTRGQQATLRCSPISGHTSVYWYQQALGLGLQFLLWYDEGEERNRGNFPPRFSGRQFPNYSSELNVNALELEDSALYLCASSLGDSSNQPQHFGDGTRLSIL.

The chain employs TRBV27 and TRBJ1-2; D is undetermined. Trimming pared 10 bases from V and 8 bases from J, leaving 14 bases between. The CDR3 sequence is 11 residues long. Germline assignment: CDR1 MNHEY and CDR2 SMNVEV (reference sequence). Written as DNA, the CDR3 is TGTGCCACCCGGGTCCAGAGCGGCTACACCTTC. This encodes CATRVQSGYTF.

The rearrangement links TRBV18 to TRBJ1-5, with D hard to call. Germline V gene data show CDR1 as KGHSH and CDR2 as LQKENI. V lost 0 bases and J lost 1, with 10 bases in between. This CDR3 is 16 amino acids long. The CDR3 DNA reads TGTGCCAGCTCACCACCGAATACGGAGAGCAATCAGCCCCAGCATTTT. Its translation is CASSPPNTESNQPQHF.

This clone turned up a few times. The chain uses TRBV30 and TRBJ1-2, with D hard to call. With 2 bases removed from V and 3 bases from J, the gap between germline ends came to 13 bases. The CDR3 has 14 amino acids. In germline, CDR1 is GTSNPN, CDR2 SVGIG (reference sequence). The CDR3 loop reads CAWSPSARDYGYTF. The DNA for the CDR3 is TGTGCCTGGAGTCCCTCCGCCCGCGACTATGGCTACACCTTC.

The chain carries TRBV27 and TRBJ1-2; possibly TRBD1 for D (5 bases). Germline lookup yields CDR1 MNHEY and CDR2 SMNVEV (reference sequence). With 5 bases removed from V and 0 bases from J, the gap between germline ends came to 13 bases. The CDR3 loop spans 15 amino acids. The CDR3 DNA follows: TGTGCCAGCAGTCAGGACACCCGAGCTAACTATGGCTACACCTTC. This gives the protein CASSQDTRANYGYTF.

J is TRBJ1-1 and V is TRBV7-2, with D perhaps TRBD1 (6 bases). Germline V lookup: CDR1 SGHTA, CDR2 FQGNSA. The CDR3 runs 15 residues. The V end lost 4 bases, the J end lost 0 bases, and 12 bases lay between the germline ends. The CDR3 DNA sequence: TGTGCCAGCAGCTCAATGGGGGCCATGAACACTGAAGCTTTCTTT. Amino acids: CASSSMGAMNTEAFF.

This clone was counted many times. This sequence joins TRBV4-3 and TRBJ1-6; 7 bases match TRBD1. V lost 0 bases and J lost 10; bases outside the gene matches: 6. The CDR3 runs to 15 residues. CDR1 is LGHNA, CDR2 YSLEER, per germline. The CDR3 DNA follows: TGCGCCAGCAGCCAAGATCTAGGGACAGTATCACCCCTCCACTTT. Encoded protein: CASSQDLGTVSPLHF.

For the CDR3, the DNA is TGTGCCAGCTCACCATGGTCAGGCCGCGGGACCGGGGAGCTGTTTTTT. Translating gives CASSPWSGRGTGELFF. The V gene is TRBV18, the J gene TRBJ2-2; maybe TRBD2 (5 bases). CDR3 size: 16 residues. Germline lookup yields CDR1 KGHSH and CDR2 LQKENI. Trimming took off 2 bases at V and 5 bases at J, with 15 bases between the two ends.

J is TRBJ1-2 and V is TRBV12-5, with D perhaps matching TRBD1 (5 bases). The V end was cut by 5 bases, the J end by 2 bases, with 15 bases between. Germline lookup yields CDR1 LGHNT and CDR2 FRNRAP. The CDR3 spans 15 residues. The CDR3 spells CASGPQTDTNYGYTF. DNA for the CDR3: TGTGCTAGTGGTCCCCAGACAGATACGAACTATGGCTACACCTTC.

CDR3 residues: CAWRGGDYNSPLHF. The CDR3, as DNA: TGTGCCTGGAGGGGGGGAGACTATAATTCACCCCTCCACTTT. The chain uses TRBV30 and TRBJ1-6; D possibly corresponds to TRBD1 (5 bases). V lost 3 bases and J lost 3, with 9 bases in between. CDR1 GTSNPN and CDR2 SVGIG come from the germline V gene (reference sequence). CDR3 length: 14 residues.

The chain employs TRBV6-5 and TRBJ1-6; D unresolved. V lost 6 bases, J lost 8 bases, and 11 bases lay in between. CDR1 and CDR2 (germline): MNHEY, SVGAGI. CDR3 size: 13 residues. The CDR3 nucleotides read TGTGCCAGCAGCCCGTACATCTATTCACCCCTCCACTTT. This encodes CASSPYIYSPLHF.

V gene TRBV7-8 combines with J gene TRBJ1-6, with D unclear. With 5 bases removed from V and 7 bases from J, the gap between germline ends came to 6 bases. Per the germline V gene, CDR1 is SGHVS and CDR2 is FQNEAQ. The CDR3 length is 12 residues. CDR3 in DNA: TGTGCCAGCAGCAGCCCAAATTCACCCCTCCACTTT. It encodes CASSSPNSPLHF.

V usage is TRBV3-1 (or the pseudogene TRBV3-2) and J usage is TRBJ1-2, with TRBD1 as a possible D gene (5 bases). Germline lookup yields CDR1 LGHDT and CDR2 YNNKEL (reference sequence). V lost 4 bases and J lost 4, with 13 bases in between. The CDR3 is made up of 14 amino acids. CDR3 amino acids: CASSPKGPVYGYTF. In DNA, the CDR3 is TGTGCCAGCAGCCCTAAGGGGCCCGTCTATGGCTACACCTTC.

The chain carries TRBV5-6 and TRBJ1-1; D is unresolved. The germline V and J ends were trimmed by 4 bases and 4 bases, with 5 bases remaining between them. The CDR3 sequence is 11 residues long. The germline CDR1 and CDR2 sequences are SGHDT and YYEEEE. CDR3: CASSLSTEAFF. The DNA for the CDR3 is TGTGCCAGCAGCCTGTCCACTGAAGCTTTCTTT.

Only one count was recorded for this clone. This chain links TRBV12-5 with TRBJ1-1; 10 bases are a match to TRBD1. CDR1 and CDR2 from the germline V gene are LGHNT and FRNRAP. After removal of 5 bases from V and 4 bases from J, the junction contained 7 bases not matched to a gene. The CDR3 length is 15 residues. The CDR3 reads CASGLTGGFGTEAFF. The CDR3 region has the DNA TGTGCTAGTGGTCTGACAGGGGGCTTTGGCACTGAAGCTTTCTTT.

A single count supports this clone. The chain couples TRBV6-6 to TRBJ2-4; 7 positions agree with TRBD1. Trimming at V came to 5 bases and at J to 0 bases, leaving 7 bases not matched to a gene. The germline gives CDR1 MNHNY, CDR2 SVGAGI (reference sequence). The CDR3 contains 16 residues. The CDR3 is CASSLEGALAKNIQYF. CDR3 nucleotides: TGTGCCAGCAGTCTAGAGGGGGCCCTAGCCAAAAACATTCAGTACTTC.

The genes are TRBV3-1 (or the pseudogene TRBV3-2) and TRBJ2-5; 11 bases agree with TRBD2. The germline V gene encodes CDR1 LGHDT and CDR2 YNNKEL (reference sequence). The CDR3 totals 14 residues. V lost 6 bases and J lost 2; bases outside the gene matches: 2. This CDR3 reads CASRVAGGQETQYF. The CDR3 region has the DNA TGTGCCAGCAGGGTAGCGGGGGGGCAAGAGACCCAGTACTTC.

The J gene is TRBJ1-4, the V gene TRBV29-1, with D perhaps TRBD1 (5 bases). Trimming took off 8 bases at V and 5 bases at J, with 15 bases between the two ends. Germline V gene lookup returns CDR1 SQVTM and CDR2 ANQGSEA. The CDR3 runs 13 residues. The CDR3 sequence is CSHAGESNEKLFF. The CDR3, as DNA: TGCAGCCACGCGGGGGAGTCAAATGAAAAACTGTTTTTT.